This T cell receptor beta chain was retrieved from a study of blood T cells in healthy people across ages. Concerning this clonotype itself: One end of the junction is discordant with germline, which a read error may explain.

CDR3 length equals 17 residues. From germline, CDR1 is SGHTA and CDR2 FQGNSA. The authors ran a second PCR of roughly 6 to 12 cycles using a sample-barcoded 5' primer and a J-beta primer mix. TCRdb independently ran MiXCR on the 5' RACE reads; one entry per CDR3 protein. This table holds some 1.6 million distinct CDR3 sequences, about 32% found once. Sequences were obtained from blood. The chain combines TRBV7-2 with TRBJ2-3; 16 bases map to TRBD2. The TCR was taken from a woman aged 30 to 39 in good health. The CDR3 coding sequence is TGTGCCAGCAGACTAGGGACTAGCGGGAGGGGTCGGAATACGCGGTATTTT. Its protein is CASRLGTSGRGRNTRYF.